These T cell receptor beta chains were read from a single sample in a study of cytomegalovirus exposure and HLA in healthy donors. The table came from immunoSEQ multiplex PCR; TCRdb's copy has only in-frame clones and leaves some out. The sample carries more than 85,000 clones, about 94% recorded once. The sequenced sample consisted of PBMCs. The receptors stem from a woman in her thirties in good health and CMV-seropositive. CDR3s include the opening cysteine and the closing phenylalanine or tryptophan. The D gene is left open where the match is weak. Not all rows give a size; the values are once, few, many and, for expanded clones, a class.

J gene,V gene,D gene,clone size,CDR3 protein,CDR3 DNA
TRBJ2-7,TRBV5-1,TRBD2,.,CASSRGLAGVNDEQYF,TGCGCCAGCAGCAGGGGACTAGCGGGAGTGAACGACGAGCAGTACTTC
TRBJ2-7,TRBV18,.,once,CASSVLRSSYEQYF,TGTGCCAGCTCAGTTCTACGAAGCTCCTACGAGCAGTACTTC
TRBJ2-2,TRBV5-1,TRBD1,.,CASSSGTGARRGYTGELFF,TGCGCCAGCAGCTCCGGGACAGGGGCCCGGAGAGGGTACACCGGGGAGCTGTTTTTT
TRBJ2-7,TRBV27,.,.,CASSFLGTQGSEQYF,TGTGCCAGCAGTTTCTTGGGCACACAGGGATCCGAGCAGTACTTC
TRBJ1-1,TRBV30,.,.,CAWVEGGYTEAFF,TGTGCCTGGGTCGAAGGAGGGTACACTGAAGCTTTCTTT
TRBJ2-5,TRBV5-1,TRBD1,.,CASSSQGIGETQYF,TGCGCCAGCAGCTCACAGGGGATTGGAGAGACCCAGTACTTC
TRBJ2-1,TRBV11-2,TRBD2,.,CASSRWGLAGGNEQFF,TGTGCCAGCAGCCGCTGGGGGCTAGCGGGAGGGAATGAGCAGTTCTTC
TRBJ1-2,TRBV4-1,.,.,CASSPIGRFYGYTF,TGCGCCAGCAGCCCAATCGGCAGGTTCTATGGCTACACCTTC
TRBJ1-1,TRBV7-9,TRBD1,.,CASSTGDSVNTEAFF,TGTGCCAGCAGCACAGGGGACAGCGTGAACACTGAAGCTTTCTTT
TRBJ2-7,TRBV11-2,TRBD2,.,CASSVTSGAYEQYF,TGTGCCAGCAGCGTAACTAGCGGCGCCTACGAGCAGTACTTC
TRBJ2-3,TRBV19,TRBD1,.,CASSRRDRATDTQYF,TGTGCCAGTAGCCGACGGGACAGGGCAACAGATACGCAGTATTTT
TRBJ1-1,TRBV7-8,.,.,CASSLMARNTEAFF,TGTGCCAGCAGCTTGATGGCAAGGAACACTGAAGCTTTCTTT
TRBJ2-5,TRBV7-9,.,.,CASSLWGDPYQETQYF,TGTGCCAGCAGCCTCTGGGGGGATCCCTACCAAGAGACCCAGTACTTC
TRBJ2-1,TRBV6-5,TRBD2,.,CASSYVRASGPNEQFF,TGTGCCAGCAGTTATGTCAGGGCTAGCGGCCCGAATGAGCAGTTCTTC
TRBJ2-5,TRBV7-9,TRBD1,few,CASSRNRGRGETQYF,TGTGCCAGCAGCCGAAACAGGGGAAGGGGGGAGACCCAGTACTTC
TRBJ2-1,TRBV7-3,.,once,CASSFLASYNEQFF,TGTGCCAGCAGCTTCCTAGCCTCCTACAATGAGCAGTTCTTC
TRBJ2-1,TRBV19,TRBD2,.,CASSIDLGLAGSNEQFF,TGTGCCAGTAGTATAGATCTAGGGCTAGCGGGTAGCAATGAGCAGTTCTTC
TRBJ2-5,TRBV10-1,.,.,CASSETGGATQYF,TGCGCCAGCAGTGAGACAGGGGGGGCGACCCAGTACTTC
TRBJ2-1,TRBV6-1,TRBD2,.,CASSEMGTSSHEQFF,TGTGCCAGCAGTGAAATGGGGACTAGCAGTCATGAGCAGTTCTTC
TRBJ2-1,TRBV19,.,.,CASSIDLSGVGGYNEQFF,TGTGCCAGTAGTATAGATCTATCGGGGGTTGGTGGTTACAATGAGCAGTTCTTC
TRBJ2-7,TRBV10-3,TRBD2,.,CAIRPGLTYEQYF,TGTGCCATACGTCCGGGACTAACCTACGAGCAGTACTTC
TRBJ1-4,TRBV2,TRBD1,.,CASSANRGESEKLFF,TGTGCCAGCAGTGCTAACAGGGGAGAAAGTGAAAAACTGTTTTTT
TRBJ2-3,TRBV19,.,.,CASRDYTSGDTQYF,TGTGCCAGTAGGGACTACACCAGCGGGGATACGCAGTATTTT
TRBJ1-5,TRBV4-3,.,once,CASSQEAGSRGSAQHF,TGCGCCAGCAGCCAAGAGGCAGGCTCGCGGGGATCAGCCCAGCATTTT
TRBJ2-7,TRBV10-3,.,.,CAIRGLAGQYF,TGTGCCATCAGGGGACTTGCGGGGCAGTACTTC
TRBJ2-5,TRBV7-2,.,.,CASSWTDQETQYF,TGTGCCAGCAGCTGGACAGACCAAGAGACCCAGTACTTC
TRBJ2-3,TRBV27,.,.,CASSARVLGTDTQYF,TGTGCCAGCAGTGCCAGGGTGTTAGGCACAGATACGCAGTATTTT
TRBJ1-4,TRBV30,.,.,CAWSAETNEKLFF,TGTGCCTGGAGTGCAGAAACTAATGAAAAACTGTTTTTT
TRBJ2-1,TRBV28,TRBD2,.,CASSLGTSGGYNEQFF,TGTGCCAGCAGTTTAGGTACTAGCGGGGGCTACAATGAGCAGTTCTTC
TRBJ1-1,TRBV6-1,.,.,CASSEYRTPPGGAFF,TGTGCCAGCAGTGAATACCGGACCCCCCCGGGGGGAGCTTTCTTT
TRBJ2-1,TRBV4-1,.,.,CASSHVAGQIDNEQFF,TGCGCCAGCAGCCACGTTGCGGGACAGATAGACAATGAGCAGTTCTTC
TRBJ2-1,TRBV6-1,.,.,CASSDEGLSYNEQFF,TGTGCCAGCAGTGACGAGGGTTTGTCCTACAATGAGCAGTTCTTC
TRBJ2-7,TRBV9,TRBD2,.,CASSVSAGASYEQYF,TGTGCCAGCAGCGTATCGGCGGGAGCCTCCTACGAGCAGTACTTC
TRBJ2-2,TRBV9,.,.,CASSVGQGMSGELFF,TGTGCCAGCAGCGTAGGTCAGGGGATGAGCGGGGAGCTGTTTTTT
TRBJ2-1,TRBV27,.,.,CASSLSSYNEQFF,TGTGCCAGCAGTCTGAGCTCCTACAATGAGCAGTTCTTC
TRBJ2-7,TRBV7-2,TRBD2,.,CASSLAGTSGRAYEQYF,TGTGCCAGCAGCTTAGCGGGGACTAGCGGGAGGGCCTACGAGCAGTACTTC
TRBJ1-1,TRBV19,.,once,CASSPQQGANTEAFF,TGTGCCAGTAGTCCTCAACAGGGCGCGAACACTGAAGCTTTCTTT
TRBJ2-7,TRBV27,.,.,CASSPGLAVINEQYF,TGTGCCAGCAGTCCGGGACTTGCCGTTATCAACGAGCAGTACTTC
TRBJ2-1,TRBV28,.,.,CASTKRLANSYNEQFF,TGTGCCAGCACAAAGCGCCTAGCGAACTCCTACAATGAGCAGTTCTTC
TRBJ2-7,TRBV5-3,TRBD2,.,CARSLARGRAVYEQYF,TGTGCCAGAAGCTTGGCTCGCGGGAGGGCCGTCTACGAGCAGTACTTC
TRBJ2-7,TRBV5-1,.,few,CASSLASRYEQYF,TGCGCCAGCAGCTTGGCTAGCAGATACGAGCAGTACTTC
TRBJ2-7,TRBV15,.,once,CATSRDRADYEQYF,TGTGCCACCAGCAGAGACAGGGCTGACTACGAGCAGTACTTC
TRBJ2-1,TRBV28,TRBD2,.,CASSLTGTSGRYEQFF,TGTGCCAGCAGTCTAACCGGGACTAGCGGGAGGTATGAGCAGTTCTTC
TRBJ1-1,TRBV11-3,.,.,CASSFVSTSEAFF,TGTGCCAGCAGCTTCGTATCCACAAGTGAAGCTTTCTTT
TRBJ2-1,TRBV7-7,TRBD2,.,CASSVGLAGGSEQFF,TGTGCCAGCAGCGTGGGACTAGCGGGAGGTTCTGAGCAGTTCTTC
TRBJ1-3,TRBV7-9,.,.,CASSSERDTIYF,TGTGCCAGCAGCTCTGAGAGAGACACCATATATTTT